Listed below are T cell receptor beta chains from one sample, sequenced in a study of T cell repertoires in cytomegalovirus infection. TCRdb itself ran the reads through MiXCR, one entry per CDR3 protein. The data hold 250,000 or so distinct CDR3 sequences, with roughly an eighth observed a single time. What was sequenced was PBMCs. The source of these receptors is a human donor in good health (CMV status not recorded). Some clones in this sample may be carry-over from other donors' samples. Each CDR3 is given with its conserved first and last residue. D genes are given only for firm matches. Expanded clones are given a class, and other clones once, few, many or no size at all.

V	D	size	J	DNA	CDR3
TRBV12-3/TRBV12-4	-	many	TRBJ2-6	TGTGCCAGCAGTTTACGGGCGAGCTCTGGGGCCAACGTCCTGACTTTC	CASSLRASSGANVLTF
TRBV11-2	-	many	TRBJ1-1	TGTGCCAGCAGACTCAGGGAGGGGAACACTGAAGCTTTCTTT	CASRLREGNTEAFF
TRBV27	-	many	TRBJ2-3	TGTGCCAGCAGCCGTCTCGCTAGCACAGATACGCAGTATTTT	CASSRLASTDTQYF
TRBV4-1	-	few	TRBJ1-1	TGCGCCAGCAGCCAATTGACCCGGAACACTGAAGCTTTCTTT	CASSQLTRNTEAFF
TRBV20-1	TRBD2	few	TRBJ2-3	TGCAGTGCTCTTAGGACTAGCGGGACTCTCACAGATACGCAGTATTTT	CSALRTSGTLTDTQYF
TRBV5-4	-	many	TRBJ2-1	TGTGCCAGCAGCTTTGGCAACGGTGAGCAGTTCTTC	CASSFGNGEQFF
TRBV5-1	-	few	TRBJ1-1	TGCGCCAGCAGCTCCGGGCCGGGGGCCACTGAAGCTTTCTTT	CASSSGPGATEAFF
TRBV7-2	TRBD2	many	TRBJ2-5	TGTGCCAGCAGCGAAGGACTAGCCGGAGAGACCCAGTACTTC	CASSEGLAGETQYF
TRBV29-1	TRBD1	many	TRBJ1-2	TGCAGCGTTGTCCGGGACAGGGATGGACATGGCTACACCTTC	CSVVRDRDGHGYTF
TRBV11-2	TRBD2	few	TRBJ2-3	TGTGCCAGCAGCGTAGAGGCGGGGGGGTTCACAGATACGCAGTATTTT	CASSVEAGGFTDTQYF
TRBV9	-	-	TRBJ2-4	TGTGCCAGCAGCCCGCCGGGACGTGCAAACATTCAGTACTTC	CASSPPGRANIQYF
TRBV3-1	-	-	TRBJ1-1	TGTGCCAGCAGCCAAGTAAGGGCCGAGGAAGCTTTCTTT	CASSQVRAEEAFF
TRBV6-2/TRBV6-3	-	-	TRBJ1-1	TGTGCCAGCACTCCCCAGGGTAGGCGGATAACTTTCTTT	CASTPQGRRITFF
TRBV7-2	-	many	TRBJ1-1	TGTGCCAGCAGCTTAACCGAGCACACTGAAGCTTTCTTT	CASSLTEHTEAFF
TRBV7-8	-	many	TRBJ1-4	TGTGCCAGCAGCTCGGACACCATGGTAAAACTGTTTTTT	CASSSDTMVKLFF
TRBV12-5	-	-	TRBJ1-4	TGTGCTAGTGGTTCCGGCCGGAATGGCGAAAAACTGTTTTTT	CASGSGRNGEKLFF
TRBV28	TRBD1	-	TRBJ1-1	TGTGCCAGCAGATCGGGACAGGGGACGGTTGAAGCTTTCTTT	CASRSGQGTVEAFF
TRBV29-1	TRBD1	-	TRBJ2-5	TGCAGCGTTGTGTGGACAGGGGGCCGTGGGACCCAGTACTTC	CSVVWTGGRGTQYF
TRBV2	TRBD1	few	TRBJ2-1	TGTGCCAGCAGTACCCGGACAGGGGGCAATGAGCAGTTCTTC	CASSTRTGGNEQFF
TRBV6-2/TRBV6-3	-	few	TRBJ1-5	TGTGCCAGCCGGTTGGGGAATCAGCCCCAGCATTTT	CASRLGNQPQHF
TRBV7-2	TRBD1	few	TRBJ2-1	TGTGCCAGCAGCCACAGACCCGGGACAGGGGCTGAGGCCTACAATGAGCAGTTCTTC	CASSHRPGTGAEAYNEQFF
TRBV2	TRBD2	-	TRBJ2-1	TGTGCCAGCAAGCTAGCGGTACGGAATGAGCAGTTCTTC	CASKLAVRNEQFF
TRBV7-6	TRBD1	many	TRBJ1-2	TGTGCCAGCAGCTCGACAGGGGGGAATGGCTACACCTTC	CASSSTGGNGYTF
TRBV19	-	few	TRBJ2-1	TGTGTCAGTACAATCAAACCTAGCTCCTACAATGAGCAGTTCTTC	CVSTIKPSSYNEQFF
TRBV5-4	-	-	TRBJ2-7	TGTGCCAGCAGCTTGGAGAAGGGTTGGGACGAGCAGTACTTC	CASSLEKGWDEQYF
TRBV12-5	-	many	TRBJ1-2	TGTGCTAGTGGTATCTCGTGGGGGGACCCACGGCAGGATTATGGCTACACCTTC	CASGISWGDPRQDYGYTF
TRBV28	-	few	TRBJ1-1	TGTGCCAGCAGTTTACCGACACTAAACACTGAAGCTTTCTTT	CASSLPTLNTEAFF
TRBV5-3	TRBD2	-	TRBJ2-5	TGTGCCAGCAATAGGGCTAGCGGAGAGACCCAGTACTTC	CASNRASGETQYF
TRBV12-3/TRBV12-4	-	many	TRBJ1-6	TGTGCCAGCATGAACAGGTTGTGGAATTCACCCCTCCACTTT	CASMNRLWNSPLHF
TRBV19	-	-	TRBJ2-3	TGTGCCAGTAGTATCGGAGGGGGGGCCGGGAGAACAGATACGCAGTATTTT	CASSIGGGAGRTDTQYF
TRBV7-2	-	many	TRBJ2-7	TGTGCCAGCAGCAGCAGCGTCGGACCCTACGAGCAGTACTTC	CASSSSVGPYEQYF
TRBV24-1	-	few	TRBJ2-5	TGTGCCACCAGTGATCGACTTAGGACTTCAGGGGCCCAGTACTTC	CATSDRLRTSGAQYF
TRBV12-3/TRBV12-4	-	many	TRBJ2-3	TGTGCCAGCAGTTTAGGACTAAACAGCGTAGATACGCAGTATTTT	CASSLGLNSVDTQYF
TRBV20-1	TRBD2	-	TRBJ2-3	TGCAGTGCTAGTAAACTAGCGGGGGAGAGGGATACGCAGTATTTT	CSASKLAGERDTQYF
TRBV25-1	-	many	TRBJ1-2	TGTGCCAGCAGTGGGCATTTGGATTCTGTCTATGGCTACACCTTC	CASSGHLDSVYGYTF
TRBV7-3	TRBD1	many	TRBJ1-1	TGTGCCAGCAGCTTAGAGGGGGCAAACACTGAAGCTTTCTTT	CASSLEGANTEAFF
TRBV20-1	-	few	TRBJ2-5	TGCAGTGCCCCGGCCGGACTACGTCAAGAGACCCAGTACTTC	CSAPAGLRQETQYF
TRBV5-1	TRBD1	-	TRBJ1-1	TGCGCCAGCAGCGCCGACAGGGTATGGATGAACACTGAAGCTTTCTTT	CASSADRVWMNTEAFF
TRBV11-1	-	many	TRBJ2-1	TGTGCCAGCGCCGCAAGTAGCGGCTATGAGCAGTTCTTC	CASAASSGYEQFF
TRBV20-1	-	-	TRBJ2-3	TGCAGTGCTAGGGGGGGGCAGGACCGCACAGATACGCAGTATTTT	CSARGGQDRTDTQYF
TRBV27	TRBD1	few	TRBJ1-4	TGTGCCAGCAGGTGGACAGGGACCCATGAAAAACTGTTTTTT	CASRWTGTHEKLFF
TRBV28	TRBD1	few	TRBJ1-1	TGTGCCAGCAGTTCTTTGGGGGGACAGGGGAAGACTGAAGCTTTCTTT	CASSSLGGQGKTEAFF
TRBV12-3/TRBV12-4	TRBD1	many	TRBJ2-7	TGTGCCAGCAGACCAACAGGGGTCGAGCAGTACTTC	CASRPTGVEQYF
TRBV6-2/TRBV6-3	TRBD1	many	TRBJ2-6	TGTGCCAGCAGTCCAGGACAGGGCCGATGGGAAGGGGCCAACGTCCTGACTTTC	CASSPGQGRWEGANVLTF
TRBV19	-	few	TRBJ1-3	TGTGCCACTACCCGCGAGGGGATTGGAAACACCATATATTTT	CATTREGIGNTIYF
TRBV6-1	-	many	TRBJ2-1	TGTGCCAGCAGCCAGGACAGTTACAATGAGCAGTTCTTC	CASSQDSYNEQFF
TRBV28	-	many	TRBJ2-1	TGTGCCAGCAGTGCTACTAGGAATGAGCAGTTCTTC	CASSATRNEQFF
TRBV2	TRBD2	-	TRBJ2-7	TGTGCCACTAAGCTAGCGGGAACCTACGAGCAGTACTTC	CATKLAGTYEQYF
TRBV10-3	TRBD1	-	TRBJ2-3	TGTGCCATCGGACAGGAATACCGAGATACGCAGTATTTT	CAIGQEYRDTQYF